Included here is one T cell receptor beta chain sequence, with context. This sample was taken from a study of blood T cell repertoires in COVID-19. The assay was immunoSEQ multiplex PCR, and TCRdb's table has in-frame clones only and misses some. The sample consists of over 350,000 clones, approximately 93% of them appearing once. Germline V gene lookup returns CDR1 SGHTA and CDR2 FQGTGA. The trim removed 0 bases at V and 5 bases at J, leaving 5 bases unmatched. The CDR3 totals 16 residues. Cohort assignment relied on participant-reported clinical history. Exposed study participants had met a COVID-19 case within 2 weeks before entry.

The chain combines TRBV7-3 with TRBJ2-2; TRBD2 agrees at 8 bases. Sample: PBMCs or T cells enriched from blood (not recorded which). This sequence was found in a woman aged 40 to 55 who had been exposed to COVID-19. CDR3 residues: CASSLTSGSRTGELFF. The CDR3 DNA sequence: TGTGCCAGCAGCTTAACCAGCGGGAGCAGGACCGGGGAGCTGTTTTTT.